This T cell receptor (beta chain) is drawn from a study of shared clonotypes between healthy human individuals. Division of CD4+ cells produced a CD45RA+ naive subset and a CD45RA-negative memory subset. Trimming left V 9 bases short and J 4 bases short, with 19 bases between. This CDR3 contains 14 residues. Germline CDR1 is MNHEY and CDR2 is SVGAGI. Profiled with immunoSEQ multiplex PCR; TCRdb holds only in-frame clones, not every one. This sample has 2.3 million or so clones, with 85% to 95% found just once. The V gene is TRBV6-5, the J gene TRBJ2-7, with D maybe TRBD2 (7 bases). Sequences were obtained from naive CD4+ T cells from PBMCs. Subset noted: CD45RA+ positively selected. The clonotype originates from a man aged 18 to 30 in good health. Some clones in this sample may be carry-over from other donors' samples. The CDR3 DNA is TGTGCCAGTTCGGGGGGCCTTAGACCTTACGAGCAGTACTTC. It encodes CASSGGLRPYEQYF.